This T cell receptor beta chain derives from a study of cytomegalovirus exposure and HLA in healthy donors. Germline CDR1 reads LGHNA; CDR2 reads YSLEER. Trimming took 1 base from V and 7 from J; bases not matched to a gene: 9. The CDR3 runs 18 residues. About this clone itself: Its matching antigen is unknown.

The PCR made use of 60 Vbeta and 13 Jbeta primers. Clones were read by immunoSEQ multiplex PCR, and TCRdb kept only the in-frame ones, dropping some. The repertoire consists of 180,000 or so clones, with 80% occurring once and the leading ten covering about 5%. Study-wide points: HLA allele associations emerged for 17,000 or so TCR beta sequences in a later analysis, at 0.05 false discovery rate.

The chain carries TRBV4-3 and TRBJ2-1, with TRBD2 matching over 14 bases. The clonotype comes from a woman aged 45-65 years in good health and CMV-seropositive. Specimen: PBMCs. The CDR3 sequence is CASSQGGGGTSGRNEQFF. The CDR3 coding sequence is TGCGCCAGCAGCCAAGGTGGGGGTGGGACTAGCGGGAGAAATGAGCAGTTCTTC.